The 18 T cell receptor beta chains below come from one sample, sequenced in a study of T-cell memory formation after mild COVID-19. TCRdb reprocessed the 5' RACE reads with MiXCR, giving one entry per CDR3 protein. The table shows 550,000 to 700,000 distinct CDR3 sequences, with roughly a sixth occurring only once. Source material: PBMCs or a T cell subset sorted from them (not recorded which). These receptors all come from an adult woman who had mild COVID-19 (a few samples of this study predate the infection). Cell type and time point are not known.

The chain couples TRBV6-5 to TRBJ1-1; the D gene is possibly TRBD1 (6 bases). The CDR3 totals 16 residues. CDR1 and CDR2 from the germline V gene are MNHEY and SVGAGI. The ends were cut back, 0 bases at V and 5 bases at J, with 16 bases in the middle. The CDR3 reads CASSYSGTRAGTEAFF. CDR3 bases: TGTGCCAGCAGTTACTCGGGGACAAGGGCTGGGACTGAAGCTTTCTTT.

The rearrangement joins TRBV6-1 to TRBJ1-5, with a weak D call TRBD1 (5 bases). V dropped 7 bases and J dropped 0 bases, with 13 bases sitting between them. There are 15 residues in the CDR3. Germline V lookup: CDR1 MNHNS, CDR2 SASEGT. The CDR3 here is CASTLGGYSNQPQHF. In DNA form, the CDR3 reads TGTGCCAGCACCCTCGGGGGGTATAGCAATCAGCCCCAGCATTTT.

This clonotype was counted ten times or more. CDR3 bases: TGCAGTGTCCGGACAAGCACAGATACGCAGTATTTT. This codes for CSVRTSTDTQYF. V usage is TRBV20-1 and J usage is TRBJ2-3, with a possible D match to TRBD1 (5 bases). V was pared by 7 bases and J by 0 bases, with 8 bases between. The CDR3 extends over 12 amino acids. CDR1 is DFQATT, CDR2 SNEGSKA, per germline (reference sequence).

CDR3: CASMFNRGIDNEQFF. The CDR3 DNA is TGCGCCAGCATGTTCAACAGGGGCATCGACAATGAGCAGTTCTTC. V is TRBV5-1 and J is TRBJ2-1; 7 bases map to TRBD1. Germline V lookup: CDR1 SGHRS, CDR2 YFSETQ. The V gene end was trimmed by 6 bases and the J gene end by 5 bases; junction bases not matched to a gene: 11. This CDR3 spans 15 amino acids.

This clonotype was seen a few times. V gene TRBV6-2 or TRBV6-3 combines with J gene TRBJ2-7; D gene uncertain. CDR1 and CDR2 from the germline V gene are MNHEY and SVGEGT. This CDR3 has 15 amino acids. The V end lost 7 bases, the J end lost 2 bases, and 18 bases lay between the germline ends. CDR3 coding DNA: TGTGCCAGCACGCCGGTTATGTCAGGAGCCTACGAGCAGTACTTC. It specifies CASTPVMSGAYEQYF.

This clonotype was counted ten times or more. CDR3 sequence reads: CASSAGQGIGFMSYNEQFF. The CDR3 coding sequence is TGCGCCAGCAGCGCTGGACAGGGTATCGGGTTCATGTCCTACAATGAGCAGTTCTTC. The chain links TRBV5-1 to TRBJ2-1; 8 bases agree with TRBD1. CDR1 is SGHRS, CDR2 YFSETQ, per germline. V lost 4 bases to trimming and J lost 1 base; unmatched junction nucleotides: 16. The CDR3 extends over 19 amino acids.

The chain employs TRBV7-8 and TRBJ1-4; perhaps TRBD1 as D (6 bases). The CDR3 totals 16 residues. From germline, CDR1 is SGHVS and CDR2 FQNEAQ. V was shortened by 1 base and J by 8 bases, with 17 bases between the two germline ends. The CDR3 sequence: CASSLVPAQGLEKLFF. The CDR3 region has the DNA TGTGCCAGCAGCTTAGTTCCCGCGCAGGGGCTGGAAAAACTGTTTTTT.

The table lists this clonotype with many counts. The chain combines TRBV7-9 with TRBJ2-7; no clear D. Germline CDR1 reads SEHNR; CDR2 reads FQNEAQ (reference sequence). The CDR3 has 12 amino acids. V was pared by 2 bases and J by 6 bases, with 8 bases between. CDR3 sequence reads: CASSLRVSEQYF. DNA of the CDR3: TGTGCCAGCAGCTTAAGGGTTTCCGAGCAGTACTTC.

This clonotype showed up just a few times. This chain links TRBV6-5 with TRBJ1-1; D is uncertain. Germline CDR1 and CDR2: MNHEY and SVGAGI. The CDR3 runs to 18 residues. V lost 2 bases to trimming and J lost 0 bases, with 19 bases between them. CDR3 DNA: TGTGCCAGCAGTTACCTGCCAACAGCCTCCCGAGTGAACACTGAAGCTTTCTTT. This translates into CASSYLPTASRVNTEAFF.

This clonotype was observed a few times. This chain connects TRBV6-6 to TRBJ2-3, with TRBD2 as a possible D gene (5 bases). CDR1 and CDR2 (germline): MNHNY, SVGAGI (reference sequence). This CDR3 is 16 amino acids long. V was clipped by 4 bases and J by 5 bases, with 19 bases between them. The CDR3 here is CASSLLPGIHGDTQYF. In nucleotides, the CDR3 is TGTGCCAGCAGTTTGCTTCCGGGGATCCACGGAGATACGCAGTATTTT.

The chain links TRBV5-6 to TRBJ1-2; no clear D. V was cut by 4 bases and J by 11 bases, with 18 bases left in between. Germline-derived CDR1 and CDR2 are SGHDT and YYEEEE. This CDR3 contains 13 residues. The CDR3 DNA is TGTGCCAGCAGCGTAATCGAGTCGTTCTCATACACCTTC. This gives the protein CASSVIESFSYTF. Filled out from reference TRBV5-6 and TRBJ1-2, the complete variable domain reads DAGVTQSPTHLIKTRGQQVTLRCSPKSGHDTVSWYQQALGQGPQFIFQYYEEEERQRGNFPDRFSGHQFPNYSSELNVNALLLGDSALYLCASSVIESFSYTFGSGTRLTVV.

V usage is TRBV7-6 and J usage is TRBJ2-7; D tentatively fits TRBD1 or TRBD2 (5 bases each). Germline V gene lookup returns CDR1 SGHVS and CDR2 FNYEAQ. V was cut by 5 bases and J by 2 bases, with 13 bases left in between. There are 14 residues in the CDR3. The DNA of the CDR3 is TGTGCCAGCAGCGGCCGGGACGCTGCCTACGAGCAGTACTTC. Amino acid sequence: CASSGRDAAYEQYF.

This sequence joins TRBV30 and TRBJ2-3; 12 positions agree with TRBD1. This CDR3 has 15 amino acids. Looked up from germline, CDR1 is GTSNPN and CDR2 is SVGIG (reference sequence). The V gene end was trimmed by 1 base and the J gene end by 3 bases; junction bases not matched to a gene: 2. The CDR3 nucleotides read TGTGCCTGGAGTGCGGGACAGGGGGCGACAGATACGCAGTATTTT. This codes for CAWSAGQGATDTQYF. Supplemented by reference TRBV30 and TRBJ2-3, the full variable domain reads SQTIHQWPATLVQPVGSPLSLECTVEGTSNPNLYWYRQAAGRGLQLLFYSVGIGQISSEVPQNLSASRPQDRQFILSSKKLLLSDSGFYLCAWSAGQGATDTQYFGPGTRLTVL.

This clonotype came up once. The gene calls are TRBV29-1 and TRBJ2-7, with unresolved D. CDR1 is SQVTM, CDR2 ANQGSEA, per germline. This CDR3 is 14 amino acids long. Trimming took off 6 bases at V and 0 bases at J, with 15 bases between the two ends. The CDR3 region is CSVRDRLGSYEQYF. The CDR3 DNA reads TGCAGCGTACGAGACCGGCTGGGCTCCTACGAGCAGTACTTC.

This chain links TRBV2 with TRBJ2-3, with 9 bases that match TRBD1. CDR3 length: 15 residues. J was trimmed by 4 bases and V by 6 bases; bases with no gene match: 8. The V gene's germline CDR1 is SNHLY and CDR2 FYNNEI. CDR3 bases: TGTGCCAGCAGCGGGGACAGGGTGAGGGCAGATACGCAGTATTTT. It encodes CASSGDRVRADTQYF.

The chain links TRBV29-1 to TRBJ1-2; maybe TRBD1 (5 bases). This CDR3 is built from 14 residues. CDR1 SQVTM and CDR2 ANQGSEA come from the germline V gene. Between the trimmed V and J ends, which lost 1 base and 4 bases, there was a span of 13 bases. The CDR3 DNA sequence: TGCAGCGTTGAAGGCAGGGACCTTGGCTATGGCTACACCTTC. Translated: CSVEGRDLGYGYTF.

This clonotype was observed at least ten times. The chain carries TRBV29-1 and TRBJ1-5, with D unresolved. CDR1 is SQVTM and CDR2 is ANQGSEA in the germline V gene. This CDR3 region has 12 residues. V was shortened by 4 bases and J by 2 bases, with 6 bases between the two germline ends. The CDR3: CSVGGRNQPQHF. The CDR3 DNA is TGCAGCGTTGGAGGTCGCAATCAGCCCCAGCATTTT.

This clonotype showed up just a few times. The chain combines TRBV6-6 with TRBJ1-6, with 7 positions matching TRBD1. The CDR3 is 16 residues long. Germline CDR1 is MNHNY and CDR2 is SVGAGI (reference sequence). V lost 7 bases and J lost 7; bases outside the gene matches: 13. Here the CDR3 reads CASTEYPGQINSPLHF. CDR3 bases: TGTGCCAGCACCGAGTACCCGGGACAGATAAATTCACCCCTCCACTTT.